Listed below are T cell receptor beta chains from one sample, sequenced in a study of PD-1 blockade in classical Hodgkin lymphoma. TCRdb's copy holds only in-frame clones and misses some; the assay was immunoSEQ multiplex PCR. The table lists tens of thousands of clones, approximately 78% of them singletons. Sequenced material: peripheral blood mononuclear cells (PBMCs), taken before the fourth cycle of nivolumab. The receptors stem from a human donor with classical Hodgkin lymphoma. CDR3s include the opening cysteine and the closing phenylalanine or tryptophan. D genes are given only for firm matches.

TRBD1	TRBJ1-4	TRBV5-1	CASSSEGAVTNEKLFF
TRBD1	TRBJ1-2	TRBV6-6	CASSDRGPLYGYTF
TRBD1	TRBJ2-7	TRBV18	CASSPTGVAEQYF
NA	TRBJ1-1	TRBV6-6	CASSYLVGTNTEAFF
TRBD1	TRBJ2-4	TRBV25-1	CASAGTGGDIQYF
NA	TRBJ2-3	TRBV30	CAWSRSGGWTDTQYF
NA	TRBJ2-3	TRBV5-1	CASSLALDAAGDTQYF
NA	TRBJ1-4	TRBV11-1	CASSLLRGRKLFF
TRBD2	TRBJ2-2	TRBV5-4	CASTTSGGAAVGELFF
NA	TRBJ2-7	TRBV7-3	CASSLSPHPIGYEQYF
TRBD2	TRBJ2-3	TRBV10-2	CASASGRGGMDTQYF
NA	TRBJ2-7	TRBV7-3	CASSLRQGSDEQYF
NA	TRBJ1-1	TRBV21-1	CASSKIGHSLNTEAFF
NA	TRBJ2-5	TRBV18	CASSRPQETQYF
NA	TRBJ1-2	TRBV7-2	CASSFTGTIYGYTF